This is a list of T cell receptor beta chains from one sample in a study of identical twins. One entry per CDR3 protein results from TCRdb running MiXCR on the 5' RACE reads. The sample includes 300,000 to 350,000 distinct CDR3 sequences, about 12% seen only once; the top ten take 7.2%. These data were also reused for a study on yellow fever vaccine responses in identical twins.

Input material: CD8+ T cells sorted from blood. The receptors were sampled from a woman under 30 in good health. The conserved cysteine and the conserved F or W are not part of the CDR3 here. Each record gives: V gene, J gene, CDR3 protein.

TRBV5-6	TRBJ2-7	ASSLGRRDEQY
TRBV20-1	TRBJ1-1	SARAGSTEAF
TRBV6-4	TRBJ2-3	ASSDSGTSGPDTQY
TRBV9	TRBJ2-6	ASSVEGVLTVSGANVLT
TRBV25-1	TRBJ2-4	ASTAAKNIQY
TRBV11-2	TRBJ1-1	ASSLGGFGSNTEAF
TRBV7-2	TRBJ2-2	ASSLARLAGARGGELF
TRBV7-9	TRBJ2-3	ASSLVGESTDTQY
TRBV5-4	TRBJ2-7	ASSLARPGQGHEQY
TRBV12-3/TRBV12-4	TRBJ2-7	ASSWLAPYEQY
TRBV10-2	TRBJ1-1	ASSGPGQGATEAF
TRBV20-1	TRBJ1-1	SARDLRVGVNTEAF
TRBV7-2	TRBJ2-2	ASSLAGGVGELF
TRBV6-1	TRBJ2-7	ASRGQGDGQY
TRBV5-1	TRBJ2-7	ASSLRAEVGYEQY
TRBV4-1	TRBJ2-1	ASSQDGLVGQF
TRBV16	TRBJ2-2	ASETGTTNTGELF
TRBV4-1	TRBJ1-4	ASSQSALGDGLF
TRBV27	TRBJ1-2	ASSVYGTGAGGYT
TRBV6-4	TRBJ2-3	ASSVLAGLTDTQY
TRBV20-1	TRBJ2-7	STPGGAGGLREQY
TRBV3-1	TRBJ2-1	ASSQSGEQF
TRBV7-9	TRBJ2-3	ASSPYSRGVTY
TRBV4-2	TRBJ2-2	ASSQDTSGYTGELF
TRBV15	TRBJ2-1	ATSSEDRGYNEQF
TRBV27	TRBJ2-1	ASSLGTGDYNEQF
TRBV12-3/TRBV12-4	TRBJ2-7	ASSPHDWESDEQY
TRBV27	TRBJ2-2	ASSTITTSGSTGELF
TRBV2	TRBJ1-1	ASSEDSMNTEAF
TRBV12-3/TRBV12-4	TRBJ2-5	ASSLRAGQETQY
TRBV9	TRBJ1-1	ASSPWDREAF
TRBV12-3/TRBV12-4	TRBJ2-1	ASSPQSWFYNEQL
TRBV5-5	TRBJ2-3	ASSLEGDILRLDTQY
TRBV7-9	TRBJ2-3	ASSSGQGGTDTQY
TRBV12-3/TRBV12-4	TRBJ1-5	ASRATTGVQPQH
TRBV5-5	TRBJ2-7	ASSPWDDPEKAY
TRBV2	TRBJ2-7	ASSDDRGNPYEQY
TRBV6-5	TRBJ2-6	ASSFKGGANVLT
TRBV20-1	TRBJ1-1	SARVGGGITEAF
TRBV27	TRBJ1-1	ASKLRDRVGTEAF
TRBV20-1	TRBJ1-2	SARERVNYGYT
TRBV6-1	TRBJ2-3	ASWGRQLGTDTQY
TRBV4-1	TRBJ2-7	ASSQGTGTYEQY
TRBV2	TRBJ2-1	ASPGLRSGNEQF
TRBV27	TRBJ2-1	ASSWDGNEQF
TRBV10-3	TRBJ2-3	AISESPTHPEYTSTDTQY
TRBV11-2	TRBJ2-2	ASRAAEGKTGELF
TRBV6-2/TRBV6-3	TRBJ2-1	ASSKSIAGGRTEQF
TRBV7-9	TRBJ2-4	ASSLAGENIQY
TRBV25-1	TRBJ2-1	ASSAYTDSYNEQF
TRBV19	TRBJ1-5	ASRIQPQH
TRBV27	TRBJ1-2	ASSFQGADYGYT
TRBV27	TRBJ2-1	ASSSILAGGPYNEQF
TRBV2	TRBJ1-2	ASSEDPGDGYT
TRBV4-1	TRBJ2-3	ASSQERVITDTQY
TRBV12-3/TRBV12-4	TRBJ2-1	ASMSLSGSVYNEQF
TRBV12-3/TRBV12-4	TRBJ2-1	ASNPSDRSNEQF